The 21 T cell receptor beta chains below come from one sample, sequenced in a study of vaccination effects on CD4 cells after COVID-19. The table came from immunoSEQ multiplex PCR; TCRdb's copy has only in-frame clones and leaves some out. The sample has more than 25,000 clones, roughly two thirds seen once; the top ten hold 25% to 30%. Within the ViraFEST assay, antigen-specific CD4+ T cells underwent expansion with viral peptide pools prior to sequencing. Culture proceeded for 9 to 11 days, and CD4+ T cells were then isolated. Their cognate antigens are unknown. Sequences were derived from CD4+ T cells from PBMCs cultured with HCoV-229E spike peptides, sampled before COVID-19 vaccination. Receptors originate from a human donor who received a COVID-19 vaccine.

The chain combines TRBV2 with TRBJ2-3, with 8 bases aligning to TRBD1. V trimming: 7 bases; J trimming: 2 bases; junction bases outside the gene matches: 5. Per germline, CDR1 SNHLY and CDR2 FYNNEI. This CDR3 has 14 residues. The DNA for the CDR3 is TGTGCCAGCACCCAGGGGGCCGCCACAGATACGCAGTATTTT. This translates into CASTQGAATDTQYF.

V is TRBV18 and J is TRBJ1-5, with 7 bases that match TRBD1. Germline loops: CDR1 KGHSH, CDR2 LQKENI. The CDR3 is 16 residues long. With V trimmed by 1 base and J by 7 bases, 10 bases remained unmatched. CDR3 sequence reads: CASSPQRAGGDQPQHF. CDR3 bases: TGTGCCAGCTCACCACAAAGAGCAGGGGGGGACCAGCCCCAGCATTTT.

This chain links TRBV4-3 with TRBJ2-5; D gene uncertain. This CDR3 is 14 amino acids long. V was trimmed by 0 bases and J by 5 bases, leaving 10 bases between them. Germline V gives CDR1 LGHNA, CDR2 YSLEER. The CDR3 nucleotides are TGCGCCAGCAGCCAAGAACCGGGTGTGGAGACCCAGTACTTC. This encodes CASSQEPGVETQYF.

The chain is built from TRBV2 and TRBJ1-5, with D maybe TRBD1 (6 bases). The V gene lost 3 bases and the J gene lost 5 bases, with 11 bases spanning the gap. Germline V gene data show CDR1 as SNHLY and CDR2 as FYNNEI. This CDR3 is 14 amino acids long. CDR3 sequence reads: CASSDGAGDQPQHF. In DNA form, the CDR3 reads TGTGCCAGCAGTGATGGGGCAGGGGATCAGCCCCAGCATTTT. Variable domain in full (rest from reference TRBV2 and TRBJ1-5): EPEVTQTPSHQVTQMGQEVILRCVPISNHLYFYWYRQILGQKVEFLVSFYNNEISEKSEIFDDQFSVERPDGSNFTLKIRSTKLEDSAMYFCASSDGAGDQPQHFGDGTRLSIL.

The count of this clone is one. The chain couples TRBV5-1 to TRBJ2-3; 7 bases map to TRBD1. Looked up from germline, CDR1 is SGHRS and CDR2 is YFSETQ. The V segment lost 0 bases and the J segment 4 bases; nucleotides outside the gene matches: 5. This CDR3 spans 15 amino acids. The CDR3 sequence is CASSLGQGVADTQYF. CDR3 nucleotides: TGCGCCAGCAGCTTGGGACAGGGAGTGGCAGATACGCAGTATTTT.

This clone was observed a handful of times. The chain joins TRBV5-4 to TRBJ1-5; no reliable D call. V shed 4 bases and J shed 0 bases, with 11 bases lying between them. The CDR3 spans 15 residues. The V gene's germline CDR1 is SGHNT and CDR2 YYREEE (reference sequence). The CDR3 DNA reads as TGTGCCAGCAGCGTGGGAGGTTATAGCAATCAGCCCCAGCATTTT. Amino acids: CASSVGGYSNQPQHF.

This chain connects TRBV4-1 to TRBJ2-7; D is ambiguous. The V gene lost 5 bases and the J gene lost 2 bases, with 19 bases spanning the gap. The CDR3 contains 16 residues. The germline CDR1 and CDR2 sequences are MGHRA and YSYEKL. CDR3 DNA: TGCGCCAGCAGCTCCAAGATTATAGGGCCCCCCTACGAGCAGTACTTC. Its translation: CASSSKIIGPPYEQYF.

The rearrangement links TRBV25-1 to TRBJ2-5; D possibly corresponds to TRBD2 (6 bases). There are 14 residues in the CDR3. Germline V CDR1 and CDR2: MGHDK, SYGVNS. The V end was cut by 6 bases, the J end by 6 bases, with 17 bases between. The CDR3 sequence is CASRRPGVPKTQYF. CDR3 nucleotides: TGTGCCAGCAGACGGCCGGGGGTACCCAAGACCCAGTACTTC.

This chain uses TRBV18 with TRBJ1-2, with TRBD1 matching 7 bases. CDR3 length: 14 amino acids. CDR1 and CDR2 from the germline V gene are KGHSH and LQKENI. V trimming: 5 bases; J trimming: 5 bases; junction bases outside the gene matches: 8. The CDR3 here is CASSGDSTVYGYTF. CDR3 DNA: TGTGCCAGCTCAGGGGACAGTACGGTTTATGGCTACACCTTC.

This clone showed up just a few times. The chain links TRBV7-3 to TRBJ1-3; D remains ambiguous. Per germline, CDR1 SGHTA and CDR2 FQGTGA. Deletions cut 6 bases from V and 5 bases from J, with 20 bases between. The CDR3 covers 16 residues. The CDR3 sequence is CASSSLHGELRNTIYF. The CDR3 DNA is TGTGCCAGCAGTTCTCTTCACGGGGAATTACGAAACACCATATATTTT.

The genes are TRBV19 and TRBJ1-1; 7 bases fit TRBD1. Trimming took 7 bases from V and 4 from J; bases not matched to a gene: 9. This CDR3 has 14 amino acids. The V gene's germline CDR1 is LNHDA and CDR2 SQIVND (reference sequence). The CDR3 is CASKSQGVFTEAFF. Written as DNA, the CDR3 is TGTGCCAGTAAGTCGCAGGGGGTATTCACTGAAGCTTTCTTT.

V is TRBV6-5 and J is TRBJ2-6; unclear D gene. The CDR3 is 12 amino acids. The V gene's germline CDR1 is MNHEY and CDR2 SVGAGI. CDR3 sequence reads: CATNPGANVLTF. CDR3 sequence (DNA): TGTGCTACAAACCCTGGGGCCAACGTCCTGACTTTC.

The chain recombines TRBV6-6 with TRBJ1-1, with 8 bases identical to TRBD1. The CDR3 consists of 15 residues. The germline V gene encodes CDR1 MNHNY and CDR2 SVGAGI (reference sequence). V trimming: 5 bases; J trimming: 2 bases; junction bases outside the gene matches: 7. The CDR3 DNA follows: TGTGCCAGCAGTCCCGACAGGGGATCAAACACTGAAGCTTTCTTT. Protein product: CASSPDRGSNTEAFF.

This clone is a singleton in its sample. This chain connects TRBV30 to TRBJ1-1, with D perhaps matching TRBD1 (6 bases). Germline loops: CDR1 GTSNPN, CDR2 SVGIG (reference sequence). The V and J ends lost 2 bases and 4 bases respectively, with 14 bases between them. This CDR3 is built from 14 residues. The CDR3 reads CAWSIQGRSTEAFF. CDR3 in DNA: TGTGCCTGGAGTATACAGGGCCGGAGCACTGAAGCTTTCTTT.

The V gene is TRBV24-1, the J gene TRBJ2-7; no firm D call. CDR3 length equals 12 residues. Per the germline V gene, CDR1 is KGHDR and CDR2 is SFDVKD. Between the trimmed V and J ends, which lost 8 bases and 4 bases, there was a span of 11 bases. This chain's CDR3 is CATMGRSYEQYF. Written as DNA, the CDR3 is TGTGCCACCATGGGCCGGAGTTACGAGCAGTACTTC.

The chain carries TRBV11-3 and TRBJ2-1, with TRBD2 as a possible D gene (5 bases). Trimming left V 5 bases short and J 0 bases short, with 11 bases between. The CDR3 consists of 15 residues. CDR1 and CDR2 (germline): SGHNT, YENEEA. The CDR3 region has the DNA TGTGCCAGCAGCCGAGGACTCAGCTCCTACAATGAGCAGTTCTTC. Translating it yields CASSRGLSSYNEQFF.

The chain uses TRBV27 and TRBJ2-1; a possible D gene is TRBD1 (6 bases). V was cut by 8 bases and J by 3 bases, with 11 bases left in between. This CDR3 region has 13 residues. The germline V gene has CDR1 MNHEY and CDR2 SMNVEV (reference sequence). The CDR3, as DNA: TGTGCCAGCCGACGAGGGGGCTACAATGAGCAGTTCTTC. Its translation is CASRRGGYNEQFF.

The chain joins TRBV19 to TRBJ2-2; D is unclear. Trimming took off 3 bases at V and 4 bases at J, with 12 bases between the two ends. CDR3 length equals 15 residues. Per the germline V gene, CDR1 is LNHDA and CDR2 is SQIVND (reference sequence). The CDR3 sequence is CASSIKVTFTGELFF. The CDR3 DNA sequence: TGTGCCAGTAGTATCAAGGTTACTTTCACCGGGGAGCTGTTTTTT.

The rearrangement links TRBV20-1 to TRBJ2-5; D is perhaps TRBD1 or TRBD2 (5 bases each). CDR3 length equals 11 residues. Germline V gene lookup returns CDR1 DFQATT and CDR2 SNEGSKA (reference sequence). The ends were cut back, 7 bases at V and 1 base at J, with 7 bases in the middle. CDR3 coding DNA: TGCAGTGGGGGACGCCAAGAGACCCAGTACTTC. Translation: CSGGRQETQYF.

The DNA for the CDR3 is TGTGCCAGCAGCGTGAACAGGGGTGCTGAAGCTTTCTTT. This codes for CASSVNRGAEAFF. The rearrangement uses TRBV5-6 and TRBJ1-1; TRBD1 matches 7 bases. The CDR3 extends over 13 amino acids. Germline V gene data show CDR1 as SGHDT and CDR2 as YYEEEE. The ends lost 4 bases at V and 6 bases at J; junction bases unmatched: 6.

Only one count was recorded for this clone. The gene calls are TRBV5-1 and TRBJ2-3; 7 nucleotides line up with TRBD1. V trimming: 0 bases; J trimming: 5 bases; junction bases outside the gene matches: 6. CDR1 is SGHRS and CDR2 is YFSETQ in the germline V gene. This CDR3 has 15 amino acids. CDR3 bases: TGCGCCAGCAGCTTGGGACAGGGAAGGGGAGATACGCAGTATTTT. Protein: CASSLGQGRGDTQYF.